This T cell receptor (beta chain) appears in the sequencing data of a study of technical replicates of blood from several donors. Clones were sequenced by immunoSEQ multiplex PCR, and TCRdb holds only the in-frame ones, with some missing. The repertoire holds tens of thousands of clones, around 94% seen once, with less than 0.25% in the top ten. From germline, CDR1 is MNHEY and CDR2 SMNVEV (reference sequence). Trimming cost V 8 bases and J 0 bases, with 10 bases left between them. This CDR3 spans 14 amino acids. The sequence was obtained from a human donor in good health. The V gene is TRBV27, the J gene TRBJ1-4; D gene unclear. Sequenced: T cells isolated from PBMCs. This chain's CDR3 is CASSRIATNEKLFF. CDR3 in DNA: TGTGCCAGCTCCAGAATTGCAACTAATGAAAAACTGTTTTTT.